This TCR beta chain was identified during a study of persistence of HIV-infected CD4 T cells. Study-level findings and limits: CMV- and Gag-responding cells had lower TCRbeta richness than CD3/CD28-responding cells.

This CDR3 spans 16 amino acids. Between the trimmed V and J ends, which lost 1 base and 3 bases, there was a span of 12 bases. CDR1 SEHNR and CDR2 FQNEAQ come from the germline V gene (reference sequence). This was the immunoSEQ version 4 assay in survey mode. Template was genomic DNA at roughly 9.3 ng/uL, with up to roughly 1 ug used per sample. Generated by immunoSEQ multiplex PCR, the TCRdb table keeps only in-frame clones and is missing some. The top ten hold approximately 1.5% of the sample, which has tens of thousands of clones, 70% seen once. Comments on this clone: The antigen is undetermined.

Overlapping HIV-1 Gag 15-mer peptides at approximately 0.91 ug per peptide per mL were used. Sorting of responding CD4+ T cells relied on upregulated CD40 ligand together with CD69. CD4+ T cell counts exceeded 400 cells/uL; CMV serology was positive. The sequence derives from an adult man with HIV who was CMV-seropositive. This chain joins TRBV7-9 and TRBJ2-2, with a possible D match to TRBD2 (6 bases). Material: CD4+ T cells sorted from PBMCs after roughly 19-hour stimulation, obtained from a patient who received antiretroviral therapy. The CDR3 nucleotides are TGTGCCAGCAGCTTAGATCGGGGGAGCTACACCGGGGAGCTGTTTTTT. Its translation is CASSLDRGSYTGELFF.